This T cell receptor beta chain was captured in a study of shared clonotypes between healthy human individuals. Study as a whole: Donor composition was a couple of women and a few men, aged 18 to 49. Three plates were used per donor for CD4 naive, three for CD4 memory, two for CD8 naive and one for CD8 memory.

Generated by immunoSEQ multiplex PCR, the TCRdb table keeps only in-frame clones and is missing some. The table has approximately 1,500,000 clones, approximately 98% seen once; the top ten hold about 0.45%. The CDR3 sequence is 16 residues long. From germline, CDR1 is LGHNA and CDR2 YNFKEQ. J gave up 1 base and V 5 bases, and 8 bases lay outside the gene matches. This sequence was found in a man in his thirties or forties in good health. The sample taken for sequencing was naive CD4+ T cells sorted from blood. The subset: CD45RA+ positively selected. The V gene is TRBV4-2, the J gene TRBJ2-3; 8 nucleotides line up with TRBD2. The CDR3 loop reads CASSSSGTRGTDTQYF. In DNA form, the CDR3 reads TGTGCCAGCAGCTCTTCCGGGACTAGGGGCACAGATACGCAGTATTTT.